The 21 T cell receptor beta chains presented below share a single source sample, sequenced in a study of blood T cell repertoires in COVID-19. Profiling relied on immunoSEQ multiplex PCR, and the TCRdb table lists in-frame clones only, not all of them. In the table there are almost 95,000 clones, approximately 83% of which are singletons. Sequenced input: peripheral blood. These receptors were taken from a man aged 60 to 75 with acute or convalescent COVID-19.

The CDR3 bases are TGTGCCAGCAGCTGGGGGGTCTATCAGCCCCAGCATTTT. The encoded protein is CASSWGVYQPQHF. This chain links TRBV7-2 with TRBJ1-5; possible D gene TRBD1, 5 bases. Germline CDR1 SGHTA, CDR2 FQGNSA. The V end lost 4 bases, the J end lost 5 bases, and 9 bases lay between the germline ends. The CDR3 spans 13 residues.

This clone was found once. The genes are TRBV30 and TRBJ1-1, with 11 bases aligning to TRBD1. This CDR3 comprises 14 residues. Germline V gene sequence: CDR1 GTSNPN, CDR2 SVGIG (reference sequence). With 3 bases clipped from V and 6 bases from J, the junction kept 6 bases outside the gene matches. The chain's CDR3 is CAWRGQGARAEAFF. CDR3 sequence (DNA): TGTGCCTGGAGAGGACAGGGGGCGCGCGCTGAAGCTTTCTTT.

This chain links TRBV3-1 (or the pseudogene TRBV3-2) with TRBJ2-2; D ambiguous. This CDR3 region has 14 residues. Trimming took off 1 base at V and 6 bases at J, with 9 bases between the two ends. Germline V gives CDR1 LGHDT, CDR2 YNNKEL (reference sequence). The CDR3: CASSQAQVSGELFF. In DNA, the CDR3 is TGTGCCAGCAGCCAAGCTCAGGTATCCGGGGAGCTGTTTTTT.

This rearrangement joins TRBV15 to TRBJ1-5, with 10 positions matching TRBD1. V lost 1 base, J lost 0 bases, and 9 bases stayed unmatched. The germline CDR1 and CDR2 sequences are LNHNV and YYDKDF (reference sequence). The CDR3 extends over 19 amino acids. CDR3 in amino acids: CATSRGPGTGASSNQPQHF. CDR3 DNA: TGTGCCACCAGCAGAGGACCTGGGACAGGGGCCAGTAGCAATCAGCCCCAGCATTTT.

V is TRBV19 and J is TRBJ2-6; a weak D match, TRBD2 (5 bases). This CDR3 region has 15 residues. Trimming removed 7 bases from V and 0 bases from J, with 10 bases in between. Germline V gives CDR1 LNHDA, CDR2 SQIVND (reference sequence). The DNA for the CDR3 is TGTGCCAGTAATGGGAGACCCTCTGGGGCCAACGTCCTGACTTTC. Amino acid sequence: CASNGRPSGANVLTF. The whole variable domain, filled in from reference TRBV19 and TRBJ2-6, reads DGGITQSPKYLFRKEGQNVTLSCEQNLNHDAMYWYRQDPGQGLRLIYYSQIVNDFQKGDIAEGYSVSREKKESFPLTVTSAQKNPTAFYLCASNGRPSGANVLTFGAGSRLTVL.

The CDR3 region is CASSPYGTGDQPQHF. CDR3 nucleotides: TGTGCCAGCAGCCCCTATGGGACAGGGGATCAGCCCCAGCATTTT. This sequence joins TRBV16 and TRBJ1-5, with 10 bases lining up with TRBD1. Trimming cost V 4 bases and J 5 bases; bases outside gene matches: 5. The CDR3 spans 15 residues. Germline assignment: CDR1 KGHSY and CDR2 FQNENV.

The gene calls are TRBV5-6 and TRBJ2-7; 7 bases agree with TRBD1. This CDR3 has 17 amino acids. The germline gives CDR1 SGHDT, CDR2 YYEEEE. Losses at the gene ends were 6 bases for V and 0 bases for J; bases not matched to a gene: 15. The CDR3 sequence: CASTIAYRTGDSYEQYF. The CDR3 nucleotides are TGTGCCAGCACCATAGCTTACCGGACAGGCGACTCCTACGAGCAGTACTTC.

This chain links TRBV12-3 or TRBV12-4 with TRBJ1-5; no clear D gene. The CDR3 is 13 residues long. Trimming took 8 bases from V and 5 from J, leaving 13 bases between them. The chain's CDR3 is CASGPVDYQPQHF. The CDR3 bases are TGTGCCAGCGGGCCGGTAGATTATCAGCCCCAGCATTTT.

This CDR3 is CASSLSAGRSQPQHF. In DNA form, the CDR3 reads TGTGCCAGCAGCTTAAGTGCGGGTAGGAGTCAGCCCCAGCATTTT. The chain recombines TRBV7-6 with TRBJ1-5, with D unresolved. CDR3 length: 15 amino acids. Deletions cut 2 bases from V and 6 bases from J, with 14 bases between. Germline CDR1 is SGHVS and CDR2 is FNYEAQ.

The rearrangement joins TRBV10-2 to TRBJ1-1; TRBD1 matches at 7 bases. V lost 1 base and J lost 6; bases outside the gene matches: 5. The CDR3 is 14 residues long. Per germline, CDR1 WSHSY and CDR2 SAAADI. The CDR3 reads CASSEYRGSAEAFF. CDR3 DNA: TGCGCCAGCAGTGAGTACAGGGGCTCCGCTGAAGCTTTCTTT.

A few counts support this clone. V usage is TRBV18 and J usage is TRBJ2-7; tentatively, D is TRBD1 (5 bases). Trimming stripped 2 bases from V and 4 bases from J, with 12 bases between. Germline lookup yields CDR1 KGHSH and CDR2 LQKENI. This CDR3 region has 14 residues. CDR3 loop: CASSPRDRFYEQYF. DNA of the CDR3: TGTGCCAGCTCACCAAGAGACAGATTTTACGAGCAGTACTTC.

This clone was seen a handful of times. This rearrangement joins TRBV19 to TRBJ2-3, with D possibly being TRBD2 (6 bases). The V end was cut by 0 bases, the J end by 4 bases, with 17 bases between. Germline V gives CDR1 LNHDA, CDR2 SQIVND (reference sequence). The CDR3 sequence is 17 residues long. The CDR3 region is CASSIDQEGYLADTQYF. CDR3 nucleotides: TGTGCCAGTAGTATAGATCAGGAGGGTTATTTAGCAGATACGCAGTATTTT.

CDR3 in DNA: TGTGCCAGTGGGCCCGGAAGTTACAATGAGCAGTTCTTC. It specifies CASGPGSYNEQFF. The V and J genes are TRBV6-5 and TRBJ2-1; D remains ambiguous. In germline, CDR1 is MNHEY, CDR2 SVGAGI. The V end lost 9 bases, the J end lost 4 bases, and 13 bases lay between the germline ends. The CDR3 consists of 13 residues.

The J gene is TRBJ1-4, the V gene TRBV11-1; possibly TRBD1 for D (5 bases). Germline V lookup: CDR1 SGHAT, CDR2 FQDESV (reference sequence). The V and J ends lost 5 bases and 4 bases respectively, with 17 bases between them. This CDR3 has 16 amino acids. The CDR3 bases are TGTGCCAGCAGCACTCGGACGGGGGGAAATAATGAAAAACTGTTTTTT. Translating gives CASSTRTGGNNEKLFF.

The chain employs TRBV12-3 or TRBV12-4 and TRBJ1-1; TRBD1 is a possible D gene (6 bases). CDR3 length equals 11 residues. V lost 6 bases and J 13 bases, leaving 15 bases between the germline ends. DNA of the CDR3: TGTGCCAGCAGCATACAGGGTCAGGTTTTCTTT. Translating it yields CASSIQGQVFF.

V usage is TRBV5-1 and J usage is TRBJ1-6, with D hard to call. In germline, CDR1 is SGHRS, CDR2 YFSETQ. CDR3 length: 15 amino acids. Trimming took 0 bases from V and 6 from J, leaving 10 bases between them. The DNA for the CDR3 is TGCGCCAGCAGCTTGGATGGGCCTCTTAATTCACCCCTCCACTTT. Its protein is CASSLDGPLNSPLHF.

This chain connects TRBV11-2 to TRBJ2-7; D possibly corresponds to TRBD1 (6 bases). The ends were cut back, 5 bases at V and 0 bases at J, with 14 bases in the middle. Germline loops: CDR1 SGHAT, CDR2 FQNNGV. This CDR3 comprises 15 residues. The CDR3 is CASSPGDGSSYEQYF. The CDR3 region has the DNA TGTGCCAGCAGCCCAGGGGACGGATCCTCCTACGAGCAGTACTTC.

The V and J genes are TRBV6-5 and TRBJ1-1; TRBD1 matches at 7 bases. The CDR3 has 14 amino acids. Losses at the gene ends were 5 bases for V and 5 bases for J; bases not matched to a gene: 8. Germline V gives CDR1 MNHEY, CDR2 SVGAGI. This CDR3 is CASSRDSLGTEAFF. The CDR3 nucleotides read TGTGCCAGCAGTCGGGACAGCCTTGGGACTGAAGCTTTCTTT.

This clone has just one count. This chain joins TRBV11-2 and TRBJ2-1; D might be TRBD1 (5 bases). V dropped 5 bases and J dropped 4 bases, with 9 bases sitting between them. In germline, CDR1 is SGHAT, CDR2 FQNNGV. The CDR3 length is 13 residues. The CDR3 DNA reads TGTGCCAGCAGCCCCGACAGATACAATGAGCAGTTCTTC. As protein: CASSPDRYNEQFF. Together with reference TRBV11-2 and TRBJ2-1, the CDR3 gives the full variable domain: EAGVAQSPRYKIIEKRQSVAFWCNPISGHATLYWYQQILGQGPKLLIQFQNNGVVDDSQLPKDRFSAERLKGVDSTLKIQPAKLEDSAVYLCASSPDRYNEQFFGPGTRLTVL.

This clone has more than one count but fewer than ten. The chain employs TRBV4-1 and TRBJ1-5, with D maybe TRBD1 (5 bases). The CDR3 runs 15 residues. V lost 4 bases and J 1 base, leaving 11 bases between the germline ends. Looked up from germline, CDR1 is MGHRA and CDR2 is YSYEKL. CDR3 loop: CASSPLGGSNQPQHF. DNA for the CDR3: TGCGCCAGCAGCCCCCTTGGGGGGAGCAATCAGCCCCAGCATTTT.

V and J are TRBV2 and TRBJ1-2; the match to TRBD1 covers 7 bases. CDR3 length: 14 amino acids. CDR1 is SNHLY and CDR2 is FYNNEI in the germline V gene. J was trimmed by 6 bases and V by 5 bases; bases with no gene match: 9. In DNA, the CDR3 is TGTGCCAGCAGTCTAAAGACAGGGCTGGATGGCTACACCTTC. Amino acids: CASSLKTGLDGYTF.